The rows below give T cell receptor beta chains drawn from one sample of a study of beta chain features in type 1 diabetes. The assay was immunoSEQ multiplex PCR, and TCRdb's table has in-frame clones only and misses some. The data contain some 250,000 clones, around a quarter of them singletons. Material for sequencing was central memory CD4+ T cells from blood. The receptors were sampled from a man aged 30 to 45 in good health. Both conserved end residues are part of each CDR3. D genes are given only for firm matches. Only some rows state a clone size, as once, few, many or a class for expanded clones.

J,D,V,size,DNA,CDR3
TRBJ2-1,TRBD1,TRBV7-2,-,TGTGCCAGCAGCCGAGACGGGACAGGAGCTGGGGATGAGCAGTTCTTC,CASSRDGTGAGDEQFF
TRBJ2-2,TRBD1,TRBV6-1,few,TGTGCCAGCAGTGACCGGGACAGGGTAATCACCGGGGAGCTGTTTTTT,CASSDRDRVITGELFF
TRBJ1-1,TRBD1,TRBV5-1,-,TGCGCCAGCAGCTCACAGGGGAGTACTGAAGCTTTCTTT,CASSSQGSTEAFF
TRBJ1-4,TRBD1,TRBV4-1,-,TGCGCCAGCAGCCAAGAGATCAGGGGGAATAATGAAAAACTGTTTTTT,CASSQEIRGNNEKLFF
TRBJ1-2,-,TRBV4-1,-,TGCGCCAGCAGCCTGGACAACCCCAGGCGTGGCTACACCTTC,CASSLDNPRRGYTF
TRBJ1-2,-,TRBV29-1,-,TGCAGCGTTGAACGGGGAAAGGTCGGCTACACCTTC,CSVERGKVGYTF
TRBJ2-7,-,TRBV10-1,-,TGCGCCAGCAGTGACGGAATCTACGAGCAGTACTTC,CASSDGIYEQYF
TRBJ2-7,TRBD1,TRBV23-1,-,TGCGCCAGCAGTCTATCGCGCACAGACAGGGAACCCTACGAGCAGTACTTC,CASSLSRTDREPYEQYF
TRBJ2-1,TRBD1,TRBV27,-,TGTGCCAGCAGGCCCGGGACAGAGAACAATGAGCAGTTCTTC,CASRPGTENNEQFF
TRBJ2-7,-,TRBV4-1,-,TGCGCCAGCAGCCAAGAGACCGGGCCCTACGAGCAGTACTTC,CASSQETGPYEQYF
TRBJ2-2,TRBD2,TRBV29-1,-,TGCAGCGTTCAGGTGCTGGCGGGAGCGAACACCGGGGAGCTGTTTTTT,CSVQVLAGANTGELFF
TRBJ1-6,TRBD1,TRBV7-9,-,TGTGCCAGCAGCGACCAGGGGGCGCGAAATTCACCCCTCCACTTT,CASSDQGARNSPLHF
TRBJ1-5,-,TRBV23-1,few,TGCGCCAGCAGTCAGCCCTGGAGGGATTTGGATCGGCAGCCCCAGCATTTT,CASSQPWRDLDRQPQHF
TRBJ2-6,-,TRBV28,-,TGTGCCAGCAGTTCCTTCCAGGGAGCGGGGGCCAACGTCCTGACTTTC,CASSSFQGAGANVLTF
TRBJ2-5,TRBD2,TRBV15,-,TGTGCCACCAGCAGAGATGTAGGTAGCGGGAGTGCGGGGACCCAGTACTTC,CATSRDVGSGSAGTQYF
TRBJ2-6,-,TRBV30,-,TGTGCCGGAACAGGGACCGGGGCCAACGTCCTGACTTTC,CAGTGTGANVLTF
TRBJ2-5,-,TRBV7-2,-,TGTGCCAGCAGCTTAGAGGCAGGTGGAGCCCAGTACTTC,CASSLEAGGAQYF
TRBJ2-1,-,TRBV5-6,-,TGTGCCAGCAGCCCTTTGGCTAGCGCCCTTGGGCAGTTCTTC,CASSPLASALGQFF
TRBJ2-5,TRBD2,TRBV7-9,few,TGTGCCAGCAAAAGGTCACTAGCGGGGGCTGGGAGTGAGACCCAGTACTTC,CASKRSLAGAGSETQYF
TRBJ2-2,TRBD2,TRBV4-3,few,TGCGCCAGCGGTACAGTGGTACTAGCGGGTCGCACCGGGGAGCTGTTTTTT,CASGTVVLAGRTGELFF
TRBJ2-7,-,TRBV6-1,-,TGTGCCAGCAGTACCTACAGGGAGGGCACCTACGAGCAGTACTTC,CASSTYREGTYEQYF
TRBJ2-1,-,TRBV5-1,few,TGCGCCAGCATTGCCCTCAATGAGCAGTTCTTC,CASIALNEQFF
TRBJ2-7,-,TRBV11-2,-,TGTGCCAGCAGCTTAGGCGCCAGACACCTTAACTCCTACGAGCAGTACTTC,CASSLGARHLNSYEQYF
TRBJ2-3,-,TRBV20-1,few,TGCAGTGCTGACGATGGAGTAGGGCAGTATTTT,CSADDGVGQYF
TRBJ2-7,-,TRBV30,many,TGTGCCTGGGCTGGCATGGACTTCAGTTCCTCCTACGAGCAGTACTTC,CAWAGMDFSSSYEQYF
TRBJ2-1,-,TRBV7-9,-,TGTGCCAGCAGGCCGGGCCGCAGAAACAATGAGCAGTTCTTC,CASRPGRRNNEQFF
TRBJ2-7,-,TRBV6-1,-,TGTGCCAGCTCCCAGGGCGCCTACGAGCAGTACTTC,CASSQGAYEQYF
TRBJ2-5,TRBD2,TRBV7-2,-,TGTGCCAGCGAGCGGGGGTTCCAAGAGACCCAGTACTTC,CASERGFQETQYF
TRBJ2-2,-,TRBV5-1,-,TGCGCCAGCAGCTTGGATTTCACCGGGGAGCTGTTTTTT,CASSLDFTGELFF
TRBJ2-3,-,TRBV2,-,TGTGCCAGCTGCCTTACGGGATCGGCCACAGATACGCAGTATTTT,CASCLTGSATDTQYF
TRBJ2-7,-,TRBV7-9,many,TGTGCCAGCAGCTTCTATGGACGGTCGTCTTACGAGCAGTACTTC,CASSFYGRSSYEQYF
TRBJ2-1,-,TRBV29-1,many,TGCAGCGTCCCCATTCACAGGTCCTCCTACAATGAGCAGTTCTTC,CSVPIHRSSYNEQFF
TRBJ2-1,-,TRBV11-2,-,TGTGCCAGCAGCTTAGCCGGTCGGAGCAATGAGCAGTTCTTC,CASSLAGRSNEQFF
TRBJ2-7,-,TRBV5-6,few,TGTGCCAGCAGCGCGTTGGGGATCCCCTACGAGCAGTACTTC,CASSALGIPYEQYF
TRBJ1-2,TRBD1,TRBV19,-,TGTGCCAGTAGTCGGACAGGGCGAGGCTATGGCTACACCTTC,CASSRTGRGYGYTF
TRBJ2-5,-,TRBV5-1,-,TGCGCCAGCAGCTTGGCCCCGGGCCTACAAGAGACCCAGTACTTC,CASSLAPGLQETQYF
TRBJ1-1,-,TRBV12-5,-,TGTGCTAGTGGTTTGGGCTCGCAGTCCGCTGAAGCTTTCTTT,CASGLGSQSAEAFF
TRBJ2-5,-,TRBV6-5,many,TGTGCCAGCAGTCCAGGCAGGGGAGGAGAGACCCAGTACTTC,CASSPGRGGETQYF
TRBJ2-1,TRBD1,TRBV5-1,few,TGCGCCAGCAGCTTGGTTGGACAGGGTACCGATGAGCAGTTCTTC,CASSLVGQGTDEQFF
TRBJ2-5,-,TRBV7-9,few,TGTGCCAGCAGCGCCCGGAAAGAGACCCAGTACTTC,CASSARKETQYF
TRBJ2-7,-,TRBV7-2,few,TGTGCCAGCAGCCGTACCAATGTCTACGAGCAGTACTTC,CASSRTNVYEQYF